The present entry profiles one T cell receptor (beta chain) with its context. Its antigen is undetermined. This sample is part of a study of CD8+ T cells in alopecia areata. Study-wide results and limits: Compared with mice, patients displayed less clear TCR sharing, possibly for HLA-related reasons.

CDR1 SGHRS and CDR2 YFSETQ come from the germline V gene. The CDR3 sequence is 14 residues long. V lost 0 bases to trimming and J lost 0 bases, with 6 bases between them. Sequencing used cDNA as its template, made by extracting RNA and reverse transcribing it. Method: immunoSEQ multiplex PCR; TCRdb's copy keeps in-frame clones and lacks some. The table records approximately 6,000 clones, just over 60% of them present only once. Sampling of alopecia areata patients yielded lesional scalp punch biopsies as well as peripheral blood. The TCR was taken from a human donor with alopecia areata. The material sequenced was skin, taken at week 0. The chain has TRBV5-1 and TRBJ1-2; no firm D call. The CDR3 region is CASSLDVANYGYTF. The CDR3, as DNA: TGCGCCAGCAGCTTGGACGTAGCTAACTATGGCTACACCTTC. The entire variable domain, with the rest obtained from reference TRBV5-1 and TRBJ1-2, is as follows: KAGVTQTPRYLIKTRGQQVTLSCSPISGHRSVSWYQQTPGQGLQFLFEYFSETQRNKGNFPGRFSGRQFSNSRSEMNVSTLELGDSALYLCASSLDVANYGYTFGSGTRLTVV.